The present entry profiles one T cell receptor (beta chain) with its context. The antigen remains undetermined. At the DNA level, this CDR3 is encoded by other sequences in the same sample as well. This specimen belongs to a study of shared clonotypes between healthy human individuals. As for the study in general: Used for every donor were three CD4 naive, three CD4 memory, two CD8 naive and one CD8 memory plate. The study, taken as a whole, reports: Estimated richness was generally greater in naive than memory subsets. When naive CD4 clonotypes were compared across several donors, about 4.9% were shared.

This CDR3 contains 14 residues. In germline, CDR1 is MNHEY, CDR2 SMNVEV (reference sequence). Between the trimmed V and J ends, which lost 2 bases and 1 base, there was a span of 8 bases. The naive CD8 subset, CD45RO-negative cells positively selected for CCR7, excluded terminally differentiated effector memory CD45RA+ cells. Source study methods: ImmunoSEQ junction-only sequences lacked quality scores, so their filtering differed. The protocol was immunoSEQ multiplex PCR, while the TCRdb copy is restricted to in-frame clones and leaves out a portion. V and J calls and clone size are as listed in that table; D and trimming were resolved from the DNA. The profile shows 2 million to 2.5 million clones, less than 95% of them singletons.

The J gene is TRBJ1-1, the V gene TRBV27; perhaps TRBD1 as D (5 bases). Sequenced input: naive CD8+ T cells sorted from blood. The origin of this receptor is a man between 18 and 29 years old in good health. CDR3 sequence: CASSLRGTNTEAFF. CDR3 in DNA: TGTGCCAGCAGTTTAAGGGGAACGAACACTGAAGCTTTCTTT.